Sequencing of this T cell receptor beta chain was carried out in a study of T cell repertoires in cytomegalovirus infection. Germline V gene sequence: CDR1 SEHNR, CDR2 FQNEAQ (reference sequence). With V trimmed by 1 base and J by 5 bases, 4 bases remained unmatched. The CDR3 length is 14 residues. TCRdb independently ran MiXCR on the reads; one entry per CDR3 protein. The sample lists 400,000 to 550,000 distinct CDR3 sequences, around 11% occurring once. This clonotype was seen at least ten times. This chain uses TRBV7-9 with TRBJ1-1, with TRBD1 identical over 7 bases. This sequence was found in a human donor in good health (CMV status not recorded). Some clones in this sample may be carry-over from other donors' samples. The material sequenced was PBMCs. The CDR3 here is CASSLGQGWTEAFF. The DNA of the CDR3 is TGTGCCAGCAGCTTAGGACAGGGCTGGACTGAAGCTTTCTTT.